This paragraph reports one T cell receptor beta chain. Measured with immunoSEQ multiplex PCR; TCRdb has only the in-frame clones, and not every one. The repertoire has 6,000 or so clones, approximately 79% of them found once; the top ten carry roughly 8.7%. Between the trimmed V and J ends, which lost 3 bases and 1 base, there was a span of 10 bases. There are 15 residues in the CDR3. CDR1 and CDR2 from the germline V gene are SNHLY and FYNNEI. The sample comes from a study of T cells and copy number aberrations in small-cell lung cancer. Every patient either smoked or had heavy second-hand smoke exposure.

The chain has TRBV2 and TRBJ2-4; perhaps TRBD2 as D (5 bases). Sequencing was done on a sample of tumor tissue. This TCR was recovered from a man between 50 and 59 years old with small cell lung cancer. The CDR3 coding sequence is TGTGCCAGCAGTGACGGGAATTGGGCCAAAAACATTCAGTACTTC. Amino acid sequence: CASSDGNWAKNIQYF.